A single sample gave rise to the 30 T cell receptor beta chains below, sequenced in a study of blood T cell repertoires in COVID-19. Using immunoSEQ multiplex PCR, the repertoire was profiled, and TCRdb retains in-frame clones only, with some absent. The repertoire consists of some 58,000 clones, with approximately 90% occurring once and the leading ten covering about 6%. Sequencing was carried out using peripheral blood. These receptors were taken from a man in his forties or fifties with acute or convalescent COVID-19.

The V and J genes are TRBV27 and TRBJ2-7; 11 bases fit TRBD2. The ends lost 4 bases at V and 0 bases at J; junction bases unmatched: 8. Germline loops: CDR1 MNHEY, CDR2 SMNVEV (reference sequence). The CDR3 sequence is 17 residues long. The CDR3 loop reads CASSSGLAGKSSYEQYF. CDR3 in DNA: TGTGCCAGCAGTTCCGGACTAGCGGGTAAGAGCTCCTACGAGCAGTACTTC.

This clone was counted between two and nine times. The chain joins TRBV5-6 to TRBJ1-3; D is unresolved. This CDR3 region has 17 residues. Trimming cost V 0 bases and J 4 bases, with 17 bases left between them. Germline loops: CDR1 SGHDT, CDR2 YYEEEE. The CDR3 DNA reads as TGTGCCAGCAGCTTGGCCATGAGCCCCGCGGGAGGAAACACCATATATTTT. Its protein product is CASSLAMSPAGGNTIYF.

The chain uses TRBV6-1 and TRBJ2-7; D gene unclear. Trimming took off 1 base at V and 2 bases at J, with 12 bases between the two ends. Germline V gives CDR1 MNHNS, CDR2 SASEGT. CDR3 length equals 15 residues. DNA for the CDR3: TGTGCCAGCAGTGAAGTGACACACAAAACCTACGAGCAGTACTTC. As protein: CASSEVTHKTYEQYF.

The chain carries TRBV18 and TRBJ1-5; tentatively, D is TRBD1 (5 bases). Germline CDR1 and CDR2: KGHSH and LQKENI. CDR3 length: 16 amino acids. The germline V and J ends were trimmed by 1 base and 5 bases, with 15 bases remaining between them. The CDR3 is CASSPRTGGIDQPQHF. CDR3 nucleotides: TGTGCCAGCTCACCACGGACCGGGGGAATCGATCAGCCCCAGCATTTT.

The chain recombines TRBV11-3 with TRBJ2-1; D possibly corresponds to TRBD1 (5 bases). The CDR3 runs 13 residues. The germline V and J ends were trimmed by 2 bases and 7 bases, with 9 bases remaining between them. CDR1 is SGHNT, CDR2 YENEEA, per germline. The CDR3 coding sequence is TGTGCCAGCAGCTTATGGCAGGGAAATGAGCAGTTCTTC. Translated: CASSLWQGNEQFF.

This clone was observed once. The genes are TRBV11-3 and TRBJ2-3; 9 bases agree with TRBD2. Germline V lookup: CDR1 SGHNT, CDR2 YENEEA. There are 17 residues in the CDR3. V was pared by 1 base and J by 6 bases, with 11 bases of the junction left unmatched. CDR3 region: CASSLGIAGAEVDTQYF. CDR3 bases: TGTGCCAGCAGCTTAGGGATAGCGGGAGCGGAGGTGGATACGCAGTATTTT.

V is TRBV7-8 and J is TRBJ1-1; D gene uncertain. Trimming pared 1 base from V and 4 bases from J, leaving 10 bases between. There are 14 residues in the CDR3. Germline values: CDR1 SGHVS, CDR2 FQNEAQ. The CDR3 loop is CASSLEPRSTEAFF. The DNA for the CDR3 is TGTGCCAGCAGCTTAGAACCTCGGAGCACTGAAGCTTTCTTT.

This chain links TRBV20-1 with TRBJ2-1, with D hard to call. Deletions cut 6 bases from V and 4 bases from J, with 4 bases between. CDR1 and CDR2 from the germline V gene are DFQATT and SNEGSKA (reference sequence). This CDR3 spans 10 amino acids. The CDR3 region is CSAYYNEQFF. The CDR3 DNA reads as TGCAGTGCCTATTACAATGAGCAGTTCTTC.

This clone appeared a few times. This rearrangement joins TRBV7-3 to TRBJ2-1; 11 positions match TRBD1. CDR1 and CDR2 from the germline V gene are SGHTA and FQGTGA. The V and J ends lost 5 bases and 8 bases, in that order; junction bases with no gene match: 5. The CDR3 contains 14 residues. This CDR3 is CASSTGQGADEQFF. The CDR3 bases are TGTGCCAGCAGCACAGGACAGGGGGCCGATGAGCAGTTCTTC.

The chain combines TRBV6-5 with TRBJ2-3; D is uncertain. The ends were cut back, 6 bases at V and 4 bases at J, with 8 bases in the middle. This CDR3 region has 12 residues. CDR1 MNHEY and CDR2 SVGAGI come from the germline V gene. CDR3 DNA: TGTGCCAGCAGGGAGAGCGCAGATACGCAGTATTTT. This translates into CASRESADTQYF.

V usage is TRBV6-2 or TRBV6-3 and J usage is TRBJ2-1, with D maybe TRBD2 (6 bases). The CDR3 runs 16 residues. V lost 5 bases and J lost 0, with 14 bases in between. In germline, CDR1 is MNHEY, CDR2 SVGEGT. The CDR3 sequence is CASSTTSGRSYNEQFF. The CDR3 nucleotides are TGTGCCAGCAGTACCACCAGCGGGCGCTCCTACAATGAGCAGTTCTTC.

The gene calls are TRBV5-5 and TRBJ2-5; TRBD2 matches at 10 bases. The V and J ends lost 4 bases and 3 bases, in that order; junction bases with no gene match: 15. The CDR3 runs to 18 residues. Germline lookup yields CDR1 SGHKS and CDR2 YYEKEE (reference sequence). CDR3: CASSLESGLAGVEETQYF. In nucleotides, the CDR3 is TGTGCCAGCAGCCTGGAGTCGGGGCTAGCGGGAGTCGAAGAGACCCAGTACTTC.

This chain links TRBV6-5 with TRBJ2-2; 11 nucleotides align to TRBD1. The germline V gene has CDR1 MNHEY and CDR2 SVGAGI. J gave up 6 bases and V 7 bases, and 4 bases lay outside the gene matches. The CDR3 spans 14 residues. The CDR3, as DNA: TGTGCCAGCACTAGGACAGGGGGCGCCGGGGAGCTGTTTTTT. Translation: CASTRTGGAGELFF.

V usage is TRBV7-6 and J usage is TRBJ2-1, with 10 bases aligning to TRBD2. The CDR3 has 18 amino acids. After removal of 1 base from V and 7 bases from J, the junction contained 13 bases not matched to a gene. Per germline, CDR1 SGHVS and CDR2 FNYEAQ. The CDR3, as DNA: TGTGCCAGCAGCTTAGGCGTTGGGGCCGGGACTAGCGTAAATGAGCAGTTCTTC. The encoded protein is CASSLGVGAGTSVNEQFF.

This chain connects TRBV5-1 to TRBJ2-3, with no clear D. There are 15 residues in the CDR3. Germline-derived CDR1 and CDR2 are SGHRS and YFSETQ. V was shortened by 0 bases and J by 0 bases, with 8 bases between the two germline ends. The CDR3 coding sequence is TGCGCCAGCAGCTTGGACTCCACTAGCACAGATACGCAGTATTTT. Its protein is CASSLDSTSTDTQYF.

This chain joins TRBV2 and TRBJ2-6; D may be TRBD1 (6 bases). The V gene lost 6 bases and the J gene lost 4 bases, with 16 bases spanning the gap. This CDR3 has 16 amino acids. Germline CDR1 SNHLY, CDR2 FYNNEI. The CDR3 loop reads CASSKQGSLGANVLTF. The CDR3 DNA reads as TGTGCCAGCAGCAAACAGGGCTCCCTGGGGGCCAACGTCCTGACTTTC.

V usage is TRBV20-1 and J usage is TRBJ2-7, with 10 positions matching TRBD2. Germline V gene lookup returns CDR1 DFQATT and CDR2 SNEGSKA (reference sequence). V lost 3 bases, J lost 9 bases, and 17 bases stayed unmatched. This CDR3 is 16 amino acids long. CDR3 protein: CSASGSSGGPGSVQYF. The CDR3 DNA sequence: TGCAGTGCTAGTGGGTCTAGCGGGGGTCCGGGAAGTGTGCAGTACTTC.

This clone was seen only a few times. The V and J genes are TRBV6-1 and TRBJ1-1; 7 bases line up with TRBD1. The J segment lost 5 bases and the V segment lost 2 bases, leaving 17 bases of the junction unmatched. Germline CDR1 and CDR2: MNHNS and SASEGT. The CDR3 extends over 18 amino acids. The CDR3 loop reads CASSESFAGGKGATEAFF. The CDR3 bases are TGTGCCAGCAGTGAATCATTCGCGGGAGGAAAGGGGGCGACTGAAGCTTTCTTT.

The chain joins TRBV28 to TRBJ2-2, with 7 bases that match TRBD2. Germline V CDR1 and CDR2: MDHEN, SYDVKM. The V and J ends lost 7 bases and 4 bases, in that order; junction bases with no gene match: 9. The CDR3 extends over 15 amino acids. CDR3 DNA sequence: TGTGCCAGCATCCCGCGGAGGGAGGGCACCGGGGAGCTGTTTTTT. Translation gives CASIPRREGTGELFF.

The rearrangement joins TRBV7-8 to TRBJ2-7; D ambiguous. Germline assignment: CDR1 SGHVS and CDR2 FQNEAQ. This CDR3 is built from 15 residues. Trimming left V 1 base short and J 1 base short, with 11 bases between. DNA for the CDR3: TGTGCCAGCAGCTTAGTCCGGAGTTTATCCTACGAGCAGTACTTC. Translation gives CASSLVRSLSYEQYF.

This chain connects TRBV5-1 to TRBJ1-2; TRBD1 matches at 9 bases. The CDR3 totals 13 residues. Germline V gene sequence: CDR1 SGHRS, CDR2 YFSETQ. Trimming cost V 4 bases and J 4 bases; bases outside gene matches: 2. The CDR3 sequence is CASSEGQGYGYTF. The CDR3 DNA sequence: TGCGCCAGCAGCGAGGGACAGGGCTATGGCTACACCTTC.

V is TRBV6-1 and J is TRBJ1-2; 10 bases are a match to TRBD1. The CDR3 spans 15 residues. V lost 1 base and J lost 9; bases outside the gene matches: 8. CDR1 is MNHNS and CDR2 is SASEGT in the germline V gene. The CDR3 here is CASSEDGGDRGRYTF. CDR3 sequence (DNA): TGTGCCAGCAGTGAAGACGGGGGGGACAGGGGCCGCTACACCTTC.

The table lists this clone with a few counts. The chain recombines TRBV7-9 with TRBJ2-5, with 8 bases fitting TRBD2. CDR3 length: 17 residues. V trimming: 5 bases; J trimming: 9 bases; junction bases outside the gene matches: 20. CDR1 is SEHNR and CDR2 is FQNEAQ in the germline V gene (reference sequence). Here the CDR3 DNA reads TGTGCCAGCAGCCCTAACCGGCTTAGCGGGATCCACCCCGCCCAGTACTTC. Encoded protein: CASSPNRLSGIHPAQYF. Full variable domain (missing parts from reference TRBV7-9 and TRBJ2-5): DTGVSQNPRHKITKRGQNVTFRCDPISEHNRLYWYRQTLGQGPEFLTYFQNEAQLEKSRLLSDRFSAERPKGSFSTLEIQRTEQGDSAMYLCASSPNRLSGIHPAQYFGPGTRLLVL.

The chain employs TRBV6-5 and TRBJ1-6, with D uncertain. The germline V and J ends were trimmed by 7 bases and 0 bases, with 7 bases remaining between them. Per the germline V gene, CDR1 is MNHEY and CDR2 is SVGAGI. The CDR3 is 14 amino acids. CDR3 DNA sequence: TGTGCCAGCAAGGAGGCCTCCTATAATTCACCCCTCCACTTT. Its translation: CASKEASYNSPLHF.

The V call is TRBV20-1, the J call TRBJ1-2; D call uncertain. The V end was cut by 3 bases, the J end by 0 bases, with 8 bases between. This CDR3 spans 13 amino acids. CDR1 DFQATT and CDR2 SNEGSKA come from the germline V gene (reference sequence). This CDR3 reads CSASPDSNYGYTF. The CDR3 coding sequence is TGCAGTGCTAGTCCAGACTCTAACTATGGCTACACCTTC.

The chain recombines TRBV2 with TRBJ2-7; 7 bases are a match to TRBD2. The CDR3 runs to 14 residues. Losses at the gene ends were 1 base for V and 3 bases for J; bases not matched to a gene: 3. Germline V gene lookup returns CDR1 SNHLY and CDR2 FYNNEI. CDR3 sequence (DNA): TGTGCCAGCAGTGAAGAGGGACTACTCTACGAGCAGTACTTC. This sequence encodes CASSEEGLLYEQYF.

In nucleotides, the CDR3 is TGCGCCAGCAGTCAATCGGCCCGGCGGCGGGGGCTTGGCATGAACACTGAAGCTTTCTTT. Translated: CASSQSARRRGLGMNTEAFF. The chain couples TRBV23-1 to TRBJ1-1, with TRBD1 as a possible D gene (6 bases). TRBV23-1 is an ORF; its function is uncertain. V was cut by 0 bases and J by 0 bases, with 23 bases left in between. The CDR3 is 20 amino acids.

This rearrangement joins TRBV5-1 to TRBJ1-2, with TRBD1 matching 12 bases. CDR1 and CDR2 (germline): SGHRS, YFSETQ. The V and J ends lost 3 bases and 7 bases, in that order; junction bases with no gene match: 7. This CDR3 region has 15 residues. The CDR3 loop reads CASSSGTGGMGGYTF. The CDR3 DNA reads TGCGCCAGCAGCTCTGGGACAGGGGGCATGGGTGGCTACACCTTC.

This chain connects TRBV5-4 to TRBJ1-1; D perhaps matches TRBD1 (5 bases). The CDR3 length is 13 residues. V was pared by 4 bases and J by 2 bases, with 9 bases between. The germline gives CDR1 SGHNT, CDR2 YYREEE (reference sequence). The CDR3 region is CASSLDRNTEAFF. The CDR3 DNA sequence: TGTGCCAGCAGCCTTGACAGAAACACTGAAGCTTTCTTT.

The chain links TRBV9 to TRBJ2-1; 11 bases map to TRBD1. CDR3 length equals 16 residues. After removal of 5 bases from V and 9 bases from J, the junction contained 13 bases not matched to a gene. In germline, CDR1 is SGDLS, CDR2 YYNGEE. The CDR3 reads CASRRGGTGGLGEQFF. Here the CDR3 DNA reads TGTGCCAGCAGGAGGGGAGGGACAGGGGGATTGGGTGAGCAGTTCTTC.